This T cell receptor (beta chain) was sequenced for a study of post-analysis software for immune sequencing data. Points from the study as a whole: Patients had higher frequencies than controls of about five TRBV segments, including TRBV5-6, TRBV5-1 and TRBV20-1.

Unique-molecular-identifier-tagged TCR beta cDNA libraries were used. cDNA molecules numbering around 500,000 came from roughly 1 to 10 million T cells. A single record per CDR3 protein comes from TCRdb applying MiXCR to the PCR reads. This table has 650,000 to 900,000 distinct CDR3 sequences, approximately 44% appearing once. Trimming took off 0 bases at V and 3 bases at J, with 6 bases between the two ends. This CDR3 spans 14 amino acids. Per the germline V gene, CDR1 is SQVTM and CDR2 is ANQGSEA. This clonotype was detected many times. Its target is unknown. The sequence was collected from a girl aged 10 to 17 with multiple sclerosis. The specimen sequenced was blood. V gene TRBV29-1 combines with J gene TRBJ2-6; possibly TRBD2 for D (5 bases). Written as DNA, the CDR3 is TGCAGCGTTGAAGAAGGGAGTGGGGCCAACGTCCTGACTTTC. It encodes CSVEEGSGANVLTF.